The 14 T cell receptor beta chains below all came from one sample that was sequenced in a study of blood T cell repertoires in COVID-19. Only in-frame clones appear in the TCRdb table, and some are missing; sequencing was by immunoSEQ multiplex PCR. Among some 12,000 clones, roughly 82% were seen once, and the ten largest hold less than 5%. Material: peripheral blood. These receptors were obtained from a woman aged 55-69 years with acute or convalescent COVID-19.

The chain is built from TRBV6-5 and TRBJ2-4, with a weak D call TRBD2 (7 bases). The CDR3 runs 13 residues. The V end was cut by 7 bases, the J end by 5 bases, with 12 bases between. Looked up from germline, CDR1 is MNHEY and CDR2 is SVGAGI. As DNA, the CDR3 is TGTGCCAGCAATAGGGGGGGGGAAAACATTCAGTACTTC. It codes for CASNRGGENIQYF.

The chain combines TRBV11-2 with TRBJ2-5; a weak D match, TRBD1 (6 bases). This CDR3 has 17 residues. The V gene's germline CDR1 is SGHAT and CDR2 FQNNGV. V lost 2 bases and J lost 4, with 20 bases in between. The CDR3, as DNA: TGTGCCAGCAGCTTAATCGTGATGACAGGAATTAGAGAGACCCAGTACTTC. Translating gives CASSLIVMTGIRETQYF.

This clone was picked up one time. The CDR3 loop is CATKSHAYTEAFF. The CDR3 DNA reads TGTGCCACCAAGAGTCATGCGTACACTGAAGCTTTCTTT. V and J are TRBV24-1 and TRBJ1-1; D ambiguous. Germline V gives CDR1 KGHDR, CDR2 SFDVKD. This CDR3 has 13 residues. Deletions cut 8 bases from V and 3 bases from J, with 12 bases between.

The chain couples TRBV7-9 to TRBJ2-7; weak D call: TRBD2 (5 bases). The length of the CDR3 is 12 residues. The germline V gene encodes CDR1 SEHNR and CDR2 FQNEAQ (reference sequence). V gave up 3 bases and J gave up 2 bases, with 5 bases separating them. CDR3 bases: TGTGCCAGCAGCTTCGGGACCTACGAGCAGTACTTC. It is translated as CASSFGTYEQYF.

The count of this clone is one. This sequence joins TRBV7-8 and TRBJ1-1; 10 nucleotides match TRBD1. The CDR3 runs 18 residues. CDR1 and CDR2 from the germline V gene are SGHVS and FQNEAQ. After removal of 5 bases from V and 0 bases from J, the junction contained 12 bases not matched to a gene. Written as DNA, the CDR3 is TGTGCCAGCAGCCCTCGGACAGGGGGGGTCTTAATGAACACTGAAGCTTTCTTT. Amino acid sequence: CASSPRTGGVLMNTEAFF.

The gene calls are TRBV5-6 and TRBJ1-6, with a weak D call TRBD1 (5 bases). The V end was cut by 1 base, the J end by 0 bases, with 5 bases between. Germline V lookup: CDR1 SGHDT, CDR2 YYEEEE. This CDR3 has 15 residues. In nucleotides, the CDR3 is TGTGCCAGCAGCTTGAGGGGCTCCTATAATTCACCCCTCCACTTT. Translated: CASSLRGSYNSPLHF.

The chain carries TRBV3-1 (or the pseudogene TRBV3-2) and TRBJ1-2; D ambiguous. The germline gives CDR1 LGHDT, CDR2 YNNKEL (reference sequence). This CDR3 comprises 15 residues. Trimming removed 1 base from V and 1 base from J, with 10 bases in between. As DNA, the CDR3 is TGTGCCAGCAGCCAAGGGAGCGGGAATAACTATGGCTACACCTTC. It yields the protein CASSQGSGNNYGYTF.

V is TRBV27 and J is TRBJ2-2, with D unclear. CDR1 is MNHEY, CDR2 SMNVEV, per germline (reference sequence). The length of the CDR3 is 13 residues. V lost 0 bases and J lost 8, with 7 bases in between. DNA for the CDR3: TGTGCCAGCAGTTTATCGAGAGCGGGGGAGCTGTTTTTT. Its translation: CASSLSRAGELFF.

With respect to this clone: The sample carries other DNA sequences with the same CDR3. V and J are TRBV5-1 and TRBJ2-5, with a possible D match to TRBD1 (5 bases). CDR3 length equals 14 residues. CDR1 is SGHRS, CDR2 YFSETQ, per germline. V was cut by 0 bases and J by 1 base, with 7 bases left in between. The CDR3: CASSLGTLQETQYF. CDR3 sequence (DNA): TGCGCCAGCAGCTTGGGGACACTCCAAGAGACCCAGTACTTC.

This chain joins TRBV2 and TRBJ1-2; 9 bases agree with TRBD1. The junction had 9 bases not matched to a gene; V was cut back by 7 bases and J by 6 bases. The germline CDR1 and CDR2 sequences are SNHLY and FYNNEI. This CDR3 spans 14 amino acids. CDR3 sequence reads: CASIGTGLGHGYTF. The CDR3 DNA is TGTGCCAGCATTGGGACAGGGCTTGGGCATGGCTACACCTTC.

This sequence joins TRBV3-1 (or the pseudogene TRBV3-2) and TRBJ2-3; 11 bases align to TRBD1. The germline CDR1 and CDR2 sequences are LGHDT and YNNKEL (reference sequence). Losses at the gene ends were 3 bases for V and 4 bases for J; bases not matched to a gene: 3. CDR3 length equals 15 residues. The CDR3 DNA sequence: TGTGCCAGCAGCCACCTGGGACAGGGGGCAGATACGCAGTATTTT. Amino acid sequence: CASSHLGQGADTQYF.

This clone was counted once. The chain is built from TRBV24-1 and TRBJ1-5, with 8 bases matching TRBD1. This CDR3 spans 14 amino acids. The V segment lost 10 bases and the J segment 5 bases; nucleotides outside the gene matches: 9. CDR1 KGHDR and CDR2 SFDVKD come from the germline V gene. The CDR3 DNA is TGTGCCACTTCCGACAGGGGAGTAGATCAGCCCCAGCATTTT. It is translated as CATSDRGVDQPQHF.

This sequence joins TRBV5-1 and TRBJ2-3; TRBD1 might be the D (6 bases). Germline CDR1 reads SGHRS; CDR2 reads YFSETQ. Trimming cost V 0 bases and J 3 bases, with 14 bases left between them. The CDR3 runs to 16 residues. CDR3 coding DNA: TGCGCCAGCAGCTTGGCCAGGGGATGGGTAACAGATACGCAGTATTTT. It is translated as CASSLARGWVTDTQYF. Drawing the rest from reference TRBV5-1 and TRBJ2-3, the complete variable domain is KAGVTQTPRYLIKTRGQQVTLSCSPISGHRSVSWYQQTPGQGLQFLFEYFSETQRNKGNFPGRFSGRQFSNSRSEMNVSTLELGDSALYLCASSLARGWVTDTQYFGPGTRLTVL.

The chain recombines TRBV18 with TRBJ1-1, with D perhaps matching TRBD1 (5 bases). The CDR3 sequence is 14 residues long. V lost 4 bases, J lost 1 base, and 10 bases lay in between. The germline V gene encodes CDR1 KGHSH and CDR2 LQKENI. CDR3 in amino acids: CASSRGVGNTEAFF. CDR3 sequence (DNA): TGTGCCAGCTCACGGGGGGTGGGGAACACTGAAGCTTTCTTT.